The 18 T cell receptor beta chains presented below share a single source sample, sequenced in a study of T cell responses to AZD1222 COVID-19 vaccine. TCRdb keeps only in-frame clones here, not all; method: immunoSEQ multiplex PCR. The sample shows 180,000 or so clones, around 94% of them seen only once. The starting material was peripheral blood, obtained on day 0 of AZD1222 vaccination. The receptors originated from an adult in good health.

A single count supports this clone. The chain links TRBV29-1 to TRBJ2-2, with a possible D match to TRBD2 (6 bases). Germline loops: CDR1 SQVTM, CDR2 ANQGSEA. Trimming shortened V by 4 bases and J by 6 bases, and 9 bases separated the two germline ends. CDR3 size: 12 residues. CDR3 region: CSVGGGPGELFF. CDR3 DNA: TGCAGCGTTGGTGGAGGGCCCGGGGAGCTGTTTTTT.

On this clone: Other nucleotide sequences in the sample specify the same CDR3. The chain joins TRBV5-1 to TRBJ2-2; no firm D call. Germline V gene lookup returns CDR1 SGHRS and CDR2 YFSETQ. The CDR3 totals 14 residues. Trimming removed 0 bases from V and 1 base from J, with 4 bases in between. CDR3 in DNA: TGCGCCAGCAGCTTGGTTGGGAACACCGGGGAGCTGTTTTTT. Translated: CASSLVGNTGELFF.

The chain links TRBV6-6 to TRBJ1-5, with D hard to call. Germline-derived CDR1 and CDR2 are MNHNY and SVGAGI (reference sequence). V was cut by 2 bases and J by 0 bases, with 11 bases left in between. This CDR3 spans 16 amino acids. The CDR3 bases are TGTGCCAGCAGTTACGGTGAAGCTCGTAGCAATCAGCCCCAGCATTTT. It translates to CASSYGEARSNQPQHF.

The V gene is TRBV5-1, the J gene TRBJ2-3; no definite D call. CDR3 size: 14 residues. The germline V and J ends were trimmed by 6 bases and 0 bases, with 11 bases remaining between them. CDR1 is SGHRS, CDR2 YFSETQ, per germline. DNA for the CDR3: TGCGCCAGCACGACGCTCTCTAGCACAGATACGCAGTATTTT. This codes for CASTTLSSTDTQYF.

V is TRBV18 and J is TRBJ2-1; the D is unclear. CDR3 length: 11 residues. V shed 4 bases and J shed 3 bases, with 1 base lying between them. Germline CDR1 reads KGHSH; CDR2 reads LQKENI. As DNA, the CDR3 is TGTGCCAGCTCACTCTACAATGAGCAGTTCTTC. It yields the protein CASSLYNEQFF.

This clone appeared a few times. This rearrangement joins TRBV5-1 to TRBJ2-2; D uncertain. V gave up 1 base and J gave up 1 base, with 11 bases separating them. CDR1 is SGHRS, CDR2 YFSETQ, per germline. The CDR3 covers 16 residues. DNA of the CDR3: TGCGCCAGCAGCTTGAATGGCGGATGGAACACCGGGGAGCTGTTTTTT. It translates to CASSLNGGWNTGELFF. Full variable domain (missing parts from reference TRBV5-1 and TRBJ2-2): KAGVTQTPRYLIKTRGQQVTLSCSPISGHRSVSWYQQTPGQGLQFLFEYFSETQRNKGNFPGRFSGRQFSNSRSEMNVSTLELGDSALYLCASSLNGGWNTGELFFGEGSRLTVL.

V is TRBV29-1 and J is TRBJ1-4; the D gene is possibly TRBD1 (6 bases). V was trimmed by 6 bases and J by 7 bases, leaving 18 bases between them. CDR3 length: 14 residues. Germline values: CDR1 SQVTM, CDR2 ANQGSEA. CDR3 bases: TGCAGCGTCTCACAGGGCGGAGTCGGTGAAAAACTGTTTTTT. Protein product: CSVSQGGVGEKLFF.

The CDR3 nucleotides read TGTGCCACCACCCCGGAGAGGGGGTATGGTGAAGCTTTCTTT. Residues: CATTPERGYGEAFF. V usage is TRBV15 and J usage is TRBJ1-1; tentatively, D is TRBD1 (6 bases). Germline V CDR1 and CDR2: LNHNV, YYDKDF (reference sequence). This CDR3 is 14 amino acids long. The V gene lost 7 bases and the J gene lost 7 bases, with 19 bases spanning the gap.

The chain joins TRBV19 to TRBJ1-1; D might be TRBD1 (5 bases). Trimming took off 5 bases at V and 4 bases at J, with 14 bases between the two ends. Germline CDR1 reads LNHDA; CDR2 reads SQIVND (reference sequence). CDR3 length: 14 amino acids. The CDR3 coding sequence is TGTGCCAGTAGTCCGACGACAGCCTCCACTGAAGCTTTCTTT. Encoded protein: CASSPTTASTEAFF.

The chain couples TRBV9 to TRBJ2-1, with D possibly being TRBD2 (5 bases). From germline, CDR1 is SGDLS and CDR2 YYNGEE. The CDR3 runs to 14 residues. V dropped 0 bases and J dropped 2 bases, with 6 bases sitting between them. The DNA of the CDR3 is TGTGCCAGCAGCGTAGGAGGGACCTACAATGAGCAGTTCTTC. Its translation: CASSVGGTYNEQFF.

The CDR3 here is CASSVGNGAYNEQFF. CDR3 coding DNA: TGTGCCAGCAGCGTAGGGAACGGGGCCTACAATGAGCAGTTCTTC. The chain links TRBV9 to TRBJ2-1, with D perhaps matching TRBD2 (5 bases). The germline V and J ends were trimmed by 0 bases and 2 bases, with 9 bases remaining between them. The CDR3 has 15 residues. Per the germline V gene, CDR1 is SGDLS and CDR2 is YYNGEE.

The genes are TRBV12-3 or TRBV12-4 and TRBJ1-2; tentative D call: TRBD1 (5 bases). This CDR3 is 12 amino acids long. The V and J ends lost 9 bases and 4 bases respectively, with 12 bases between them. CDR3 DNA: TGTGCCAGTACTCAGGGAGGCTATGGCTACACCTTC. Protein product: CASTQGGYGYTF.

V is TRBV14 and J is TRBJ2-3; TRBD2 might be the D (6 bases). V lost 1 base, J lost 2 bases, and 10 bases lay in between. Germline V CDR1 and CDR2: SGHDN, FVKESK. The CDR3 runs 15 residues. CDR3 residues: CASSQVGTLTDTQYF. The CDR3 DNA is TGTGCCAGCAGCCAAGTGGGGACTCTCACAGATACGCAGTATTTT.

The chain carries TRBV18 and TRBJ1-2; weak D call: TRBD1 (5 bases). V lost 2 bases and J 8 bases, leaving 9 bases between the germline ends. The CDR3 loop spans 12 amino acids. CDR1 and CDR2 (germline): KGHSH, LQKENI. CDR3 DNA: TGTGCCAGCTCACCAGGGGCCAGCGGCTACACCTTC. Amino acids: CASSPGASGYTF.

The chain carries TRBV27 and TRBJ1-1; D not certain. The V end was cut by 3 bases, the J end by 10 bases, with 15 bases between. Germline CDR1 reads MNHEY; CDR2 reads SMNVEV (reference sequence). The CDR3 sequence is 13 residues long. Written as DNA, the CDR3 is TGTGCCAGCAGTTTTGGCACCATGTCGGGAGCTTTCTTT. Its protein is CASSFGTMSGAFF.

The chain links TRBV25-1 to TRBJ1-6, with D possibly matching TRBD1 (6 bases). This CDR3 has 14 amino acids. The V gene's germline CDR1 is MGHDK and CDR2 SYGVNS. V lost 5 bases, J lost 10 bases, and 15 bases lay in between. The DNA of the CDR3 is TGTGCCAGCAGTTACCACAAACAGGGATCACCCCTCCACTTT. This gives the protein CASSYHKQGSPLHF.

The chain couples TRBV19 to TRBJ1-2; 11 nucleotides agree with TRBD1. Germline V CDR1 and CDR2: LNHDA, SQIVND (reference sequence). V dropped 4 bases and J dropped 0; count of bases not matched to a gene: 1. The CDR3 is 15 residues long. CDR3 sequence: CASSRDRGSNYGYTF. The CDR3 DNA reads TGTGCCAGTAGTAGGGACAGGGGGTCTAACTATGGCTACACCTTC.

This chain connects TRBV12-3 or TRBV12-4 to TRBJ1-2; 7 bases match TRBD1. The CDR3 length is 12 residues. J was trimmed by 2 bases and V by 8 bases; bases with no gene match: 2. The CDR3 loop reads CASSDRNYGYTF. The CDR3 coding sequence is TGTGCCAGCTCGGACAGGAACTATGGCTACACCTTC.